This T cell receptor (beta chain) was observed in a study of blood T cell repertoires in COVID-19. Overall study: T cells, B-cell-depleted T cells, or PBMCs provided the cDNA or gDNA that served as material.

Using immunoSEQ multiplex PCR, the repertoire was profiled, and TCRdb retains in-frame clones only, with some absent. This table has about 210,000 clones, about nine tenths appearing once. V lost 3 bases and J 9 bases, leaving 11 bases between the germline ends. The CDR3 loop spans 12 amino acids. Per germline, CDR1 MNHNS and CDR2 SASEGT. This TCR was recovered from a man younger than 30 with active or convalescent COVID-19. Material: peripheral blood. J is TRBJ1-1 and V is TRBV6-1; no reliable D call. CDR3 residues: CASSDPNNKAFF. The CDR3 DNA is TGTGCCAGCAGTGATCCGAACAACAAAGCTTTCTTT.